This T cell receptor beta chain originates from a study of OX40 agonist ivuxolimab in advanced cancers. Across the whole study: Partial responses were achieved by three patients, one with hepatocellular carcinoma and two with cutaneous melanoma. Study results and limitations: Average numbers of expanded clones were greater in CD8+ T cells than in CD4+.

Using immunoSEQ multiplex PCR, the repertoire was profiled, and TCRdb retains in-frame clones only, with some absent. This sample has roughly 60,000 clones, with 80% to 90% found just once. Worth noting for this clone: Its target is not known.

V shed 3 bases and J shed 0 bases, with 9 bases lying between them. The germline V gene encodes CDR1 SGHVS and CDR2 FQNEAQ. This CDR3 region has 16 residues. The investigators sampled blood at baseline, at cycle 4 day 1, and at cycle 7 day 1. The V call is TRBV7-8, the J call TRBJ1-6; D is unresolved. Sample: CD4+ or CD8+ T cells sorted from blood, taken in a trial of the OX40 agonist ivuxolimab. The receptor was derived from an adult with an advanced solid tumor such as melanoma, head and neck, liver or kidney cancer. As DNA, the CDR3 is TGTGCCAGCAGCTTCCCGGGGAGCTCCTATAATTCACCCCTCCACTTT. The encoded protein is CASSFPGSSYNSPLHF. Using reference TRBV7-8 and TRBJ1-6 for the parts outside the CDR3, the full variable domain is GAGVSQSPRYKVAKRGQDVALRCDPISGHVSLFWYQQALGQGPEFLTYFQNEAQLDKSGLPSDRFFAERPEGSVSTLKIQRTQQEDSAVYLCASSFPGSSYNSPLHFGNGTRLTVT.